This record looks at one TCR beta chain sequence and its context. Original processing notes: Nucleated cell number was recorded as an estimate derived from reference gene primer amplification. This table comes from immunoSEQ multiplex PCR, and its TCRdb copy is limited to in-frame clones, with some not included. The V and J calls and clone size are taken from that table; D and trimming were inferred from the DNA. The sample includes tens of thousands of clones, roughly 88% seen only once; the top ten take less than 2.5%. The data are from a study of blood T cell repertoires in COVID-19. Study-level information: Some COVID-19 samples were acute and others convalescent; all came from the United States, Italy and Spain. Sample material is recorded as cDNA or gDNA derived from T cells, B-cell-depleted T cells, or PBMCs.

From germline, CDR1 is MDHEN and CDR2 SYDVKM. This CDR3 comprises 15 residues. Trimming stripped 2 bases from V and 6 bases from J, with 13 bases between. This sequence originates from a man younger than 45 with acute or convalescent COVID-19. Sequenced sample: peripheral blood. V is TRBV28 and J is TRBJ1-4; TRBD1 is a possible D gene (6 bases). The CDR3 loop reads CASSLGGARDEKLFF. The CDR3 DNA is TGTGCCAGCAGTTTAGGGGGGGCGCGGGATGAAAAACTGTTTTTT.